This section outlines one T cell receptor (beta chain) sequence together with its context. Individually, cDNA molecules had unique molecular identifiers attached to them. TCRdb recomputed calls from the 5' RACE reads with MiXCR, one row per CDR3 protein. The sample has 40,000 to 60,000 distinct CDR3 sequences; around 6.4% are singletons. CDR3 length: 14 residues. Trimming took 10 bases from V and 7 from J; bases not matched to a gene: 13. Looked up from germline, CDR1 is SEHNR and CDR2 is FQNEAQ (reference sequence). The sample comes from a study of early T cells in non-severe SARS-CoV-2 infection. The sequence was collected from an adult who was a healthcare worker with PCR-confirmed SARS-CoV-2 infection or an uninfected control (not recorded which). This chain connects TRBV7-9 to TRBJ2-1, with TRBD2 matching 7 bases. The input for sequencing was whole blood, taken at baseline. CDR3 loop: CATRESGALNEQFF. DNA of the CDR3: TGTGCCACCAGGGAAAGCGGGGCCCTAAATGAGCAGTTCTTC.